What follows are 29 T cell receptor beta chains derived from one specimen sequenced in a study of sequential checkpoint blockade in melanoma. Treatment described: randomized to nivolumab then ipilimumab (arm A) or the reverse (arm B). Clones were sequenced by immunoSEQ multiplex PCR, and TCRdb holds only the in-frame ones, with some missing. Of 25,000 to 35,000 clones in the sample, 77% were seen once. Sequenced material: CD8+ T cells sorted from blood (inferred from file names), taken from a patient given nivolumab and ipilimumab in sequence. Every receptor here comes from a human donor with melanoma.

V and J are TRBV2 and TRBJ2-2; D not resolved. V lost 4 bases to trimming and J lost 7 bases, with 4 bases between them. Germline V CDR1 and CDR2: SNHLY, FYNNEI. The CDR3 has 11 residues. CDR3 sequence reads: CASSVGGELFF. The CDR3 DNA reads TGTGCCAGCAGTGTCGGCGGGGAGCTGTTTTTT.

The chain couples TRBV30 to TRBJ2-2; 7 nucleotides match TRBD1. Trimming at V came to 2 bases and at J to 6 bases, leaving 3 bases not matched to a gene. The length of the CDR3 is 13 residues. The germline gives CDR1 GTSNPN, CDR2 SVGIG (reference sequence). The CDR3 region has the DNA TGTGCCTGGAGTCCGCAGGGGGCCGGGGAGCTGTTTTTT. This codes for CAWSPQGAGELFF.

The chain links TRBV6-5 to TRBJ2-2; TRBD2 might be the D (5 bases). Germline loops: CDR1 MNHEY, CDR2 SVGAGI. The CDR3 spans 13 residues. Trimming cost V 5 bases and J 8 bases, with 12 bases left between them. DNA for the CDR3: TGTGCCAGCAGTAGCGGCAGTCTGGGGGAGCTGTTTTTT. Its protein product is CASSSGSLGELFF.

The chain combines TRBV15 with TRBJ2-1; 7 positions agree with TRBD2. In germline, CDR1 is LNHNV, CDR2 YYDKDF (reference sequence). The CDR3 covers 13 residues. Unmatched junction bases numbered 6, after V lost 4 bases and J lost 9 bases. CDR3 amino acids: CATSMFRGSEQFF. The CDR3 DNA is TGTGCCACCAGCATGTTTCGCGGGAGTGAGCAGTTCTTC. Combining the CDR3 with reference TRBV15 and TRBJ2-1 gives the whole variable domain DAMVIQNPRYQVTQFGKPVTLSCSQTLNHNVMYWYQQKSSQAPKLLFHYYDKDFNNEADTPDNFQSRRPNTSFCFLDIRSPGLGDTAMYLCATSMFRGSEQFFGPGTRLTVL.

The chain uses TRBV4-1 and TRBJ2-7, with TRBD1 matching 7 bases. The V and J ends lost 1 base and 4 bases, in that order; junction bases with no gene match: 4. The CDR3 runs to 14 residues. Per germline, CDR1 MGHRA and CDR2 YSYEKL. The CDR3 spells CASSQVEQGYEQYF. CDR3 DNA: TGCGCCAGCAGCCAAGTGGAACAGGGGTACGAGCAGTACTTC.

For the CDR3, the DNA is TGTGCCAGCAGCCAGGACAGGGGCTACGAGCAGTACTTC. Translation: CASSQDRGYEQYF. The V gene is TRBV11-2, the J gene TRBJ2-7; 9 positions agree with TRBD1. In germline, CDR1 is SGHAT, CDR2 FQNNGV. The CDR3 consists of 13 residues. The V gene end was trimmed by 5 bases and the J gene end by 3 bases; junction bases not matched to a gene: 2.

This clone is medium-sized (0.01 to 0.1%). The rearrangement joins TRBV5-6 to TRBJ2-1; D is unclear. CDR3 size: 14 residues. Per the germline V gene, CDR1 is SGHDT and CDR2 is YYEEEE. Trimming pared 1 base from V and 7 bases from J, leaving 12 bases between. The CDR3 loop is CASSLSQLRNEQFF. As DNA, the CDR3 is TGTGCCAGCAGCTTGAGCCAACTGAGGAATGAGCAGTTCTTC.

This clone was counted a few times. Here the CDR3 reads CASSQDPGGGAGEQFF. In DNA form, the CDR3 reads TGCGCCAGCAGCCAAGATCCTGGCGGGGGGGCCGGTGAGCAGTTCTTC. This chain joins TRBV4-1 and TRBJ2-1, with TRBD2 matching over 9 bases. Germline CDR1 and CDR2: MGHRA and YSYEKL. The junction had 9 bases not matched to a gene; V was cut back by 0 bases and J by 9 bases. The CDR3 runs to 16 residues.

This clone showed up just a few times. The chain is built from TRBV10-2 and TRBJ1-1, with TRBD1 as a possible D gene (5 bases). Germline CDR1 and CDR2: WSHSY and SAAADI. The ends were cut back, 2 bases at V and 5 bases at J, with 12 bases in the middle. The length of the CDR3 is 14 residues. In DNA, the CDR3 is TGCGCCAGCAGTGAGCCCCGGGAGGGGACTGAAGCTTTCTTT. This sequence encodes CASSEPREGTEAFF.

This clone was observed a handful of times. J is TRBJ2-5 and V is TRBV6-6; D is perhaps TRBD1 (6 bases). The J call is uncertain, as TRBJ2-7 better fits the DNA end. Per the germline V gene, CDR1 is MNHNY and CDR2 is SVGAGI (reference sequence). This CDR3 region has 13 residues. The CDR3 bases are TGTGCCAGCAGCGGGACGCAAGGGGGCGAGCAGTACTTC. Translating it yields CASSGTQGGEQYF.

The genes are TRBV4-1 and TRBJ2-3; 8 positions agree with TRBD2. This CDR3 is 12 amino acids long. V trimming: 6 bases; J trimming: 9 bases; junction bases outside the gene matches: 5. CDR1 is MGHRA and CDR2 is YSYEKL in the germline V gene. CDR3 in amino acids: CASSRAGETQYF. The CDR3 DNA follows: TGCGCCAGCAGTCGAGCGGGGGAGACGCAGTATTTT.

The chain recombines TRBV6-5 with TRBJ1-6; weak D call: TRBD1 (5 bases). The V end was cut by 2 bases, the J end by 8 bases, with 13 bases between. Germline assignment: CDR1 MNHEY and CDR2 SVGAGI. This CDR3 is 15 amino acids long. CDR3 residues: CASSYGASGYSPLHF. The CDR3 region has the DNA TGTGCCAGCAGTTACGGGGCATCCGGATATTCACCCCTCCACTTT.

V gene TRBV6-4 combines with J gene TRBJ1-2; maybe TRBD1 (5 bases). This CDR3 comprises 13 residues. V was shortened by 2 bases and J by 6 bases, with 10 bases between the two germline ends. Germline CDR1 MRHNA, CDR2 SNTAGT. The CDR3 loop reads CASSDGASDGYTF. The CDR3 DNA reads TGTGCCAGCAGTGACGGGGCGTCCGATGGCTACACCTTC.

This clone has just one count. The rearrangement links TRBV9 to TRBJ2-1; TRBD2 matches 7 bases. V dropped 1 base and J dropped 7; count of bases not matched to a gene: 5. The CDR3 has 14 residues. Germline V CDR1 and CDR2: SGDLS, YYNGEE. The CDR3 coding sequence is TGTGCCAGCAGCGTAAGCGGGGTCTATAATGAGCAGTTCTTC. It specifies CASSVSGVYNEQFF.

This sequence joins TRBV11-2 and TRBJ2-4, with 8 nucleotides matching TRBD2. Trimming cost V 5 bases and J 1 base; bases outside gene matches: 4. Germline CDR1 reads SGHAT; CDR2 reads FQNNGV. CDR3 length: 15 residues. CDR3: CASSPGGGAKNIQYF. In nucleotides, the CDR3 is TGTGCCAGCAGCCCCGGGGGGGGTGCCAAAAACATTCAGTACTTC.

V and J are TRBV10-3 and TRBJ1-1; D not resolved. Germline V lookup: CDR1 ENHRY, CDR2 SYGVKD. This CDR3 is built from 14 residues. V dropped 0 bases and J dropped 5 bases, with 10 bases sitting between them. CDR3 residues: CAISESMGVTEAFF. As DNA, the CDR3 is TGTGCCATCAGTGAGTCGATGGGAGTGACTGAAGCTTTCTTT.

This chain links TRBV4-2 with TRBJ2-1; 8 bases fit TRBD2. CDR3 length equals 15 residues. CDR1 LGHNA and CDR2 YNFKEQ come from the germline V gene. Losses at the gene ends were 3 bases for V and 2 bases for J; bases not matched to a gene: 3. Written as DNA, the CDR3 is TGTGCCAGCAGCCAGGTAGCGGGGCCCTACAATGAGCAGTTCTTC. Amino acid sequence: CASSQVAGPYNEQFF.

This clone showed up just once. Here the CDR3 DNA reads TGCGCCAGCAGCCCCGGGACAGGGGACGCGCTTCGGTTTTTT. Amino acids: CASSPGTGDALRFF. The rearrangement joins TRBV4-3 to TRBJ1-4; 10 bases agree with TRBD1. The V and J ends lost 4 bases and 16 bases, in that order; junction bases with no gene match: 12. Germline CDR1 LGHNA, CDR2 YSLEER. The CDR3 has 14 residues.

This clone was found once. V and J are TRBV5-4 and TRBJ2-7; TRBD1 aligns across 10 bases. J lost 1 base, V lost 5 bases, and 6 bases had no gene match. Germline assignment: CDR1 SGHNT and CDR2 YYREEE (reference sequence). The CDR3 length is 15 residues. DNA of the CDR3: TGTGCCAGCAGTCGGTTGGGACAGGGGTCCTACGAGCAGTACTTC. It is translated as CASSRLGQGSYEQYF.

The gene calls are TRBV7-6 and TRBJ2-3, with 12 bases that match TRBD2. CDR3 length equals 16 residues. V lost 1 base, J lost 5 bases, and 4 bases stayed unmatched. CDR1 is SGHVS, CDR2 FNYEAQ, per germline. The CDR3 region is CASSLGSTSGRDTQYF. The CDR3 DNA is TGTGCCAGCAGCTTAGGCTCGACTAGCGGGAGAGATACGCAGTATTTT.

V and J are TRBV5-1 and TRBJ1-1, with 9 nucleotides matching TRBD1. The junction had 9 bases not matched to a gene; V was cut back by 0 bases and J by 0 bases. Germline-derived CDR1 and CDR2 are SGHRS and YFSETQ. The CDR3 extends over 18 amino acids. The CDR3 DNA reads TGCGCCAGCAGCTTGGGACGGACAGGGGATAAACTGAACACTGAAGCTTTCTTT. The encoded protein is CASSLGRTGDKLNTEAFF.

The chain uses TRBV7-8 and TRBJ2-7, with 7 bases fitting TRBD2. J was trimmed by 2 bases and V by 5 bases; bases with no gene match: 12. The CDR3 is made up of 16 amino acids. Germline CDR1 reads SGHVS; CDR2 reads FQNEAQ. CDR3 sequence reads: CASSPRKREDPYEQYF. The CDR3 bases are TGTGCCAGCAGCCCAAGAAAACGGGAGGACCCCTACGAGCAGTACTTC.

This chain uses TRBV5-8 with TRBJ1-2, with D perhaps TRBD1 (6 bases). The length of the CDR3 is 15 residues. The V end lost 0 bases, the J end lost 5 bases, and 14 bases lay between the germline ends. CDR1 and CDR2 from the germline V gene are SGHTS and YDEGEE. The CDR3 here is CASSLDRDTSYGYTF. The CDR3 DNA is TGTGCCAGCAGCTTGGACCGGGACACGTCTTATGGCTACACCTTC.

Of note for this clone: A junction boundary mismatches the germline segment, possibly from a read error. V and J are TRBV4-3 and TRBJ1-4; D is unresolved. Per germline, CDR1 LGHNA and CDR2 YSLEER. This CDR3 comprises 15 residues. The CDR3 reads CASSQVWSTNEKLFF. The CDR3, as DNA: TGCGCCAGCAGTCAAGTCTGGAGTACTAATGAAAAACTGTTTTTT.

The chain couples TRBV19 to TRBJ2-7; no firm D call. The germline V gene encodes CDR1 LNHDA and CDR2 SQIVND (reference sequence). V gave up 1 base and J gave up 3 bases, with 4 bases separating them. This CDR3 has 12 residues. The CDR3 is CASSIAGYEQYF. In DNA form, the CDR3 reads TGTGCCAGTAGTATAGCGGGCTACGAGCAGTACTTC. Looking up the rest from reference TRBV19 and TRBJ2-7 gives the full variable domain: DGGITQSPKYLFRKEGQNVTLSCEQNLNHDAMYWYRQDPGQGLRLIYYSQIVNDFQKGDIAEGYSVSREKKESFPLTVTSAQKNPTAFYLCASSIAGYEQYFGPGTRLTVT.

V is TRBV6-1 and J is TRBJ2-5; TRBD1 agrees at 8 bases. The trim removed 4 bases at V and 5 bases at J, leaving 0 bases unmatched. The CDR3 length is 12 residues. The germline CDR1 and CDR2 sequences are MNHNS and SASEGT. CDR3 DNA: TGTGCCAGCAGTGGGACAGGGGAGACCCAGTACTTC. Translated: CASSGTGETQYF.

The J gene is TRBJ1-2, the V gene TRBV11-2; TRBD1 agrees at 8 bases. This CDR3 has 15 residues. The germline V gene encodes CDR1 SGHAT and CDR2 FQNNGV. V was pared by 5 bases and J by 3 bases, with 8 bases of the junction left unmatched. The CDR3 is CASSVRQGFDYGYTF. The CDR3 bases are TGTGCCAGCAGCGTCCGACAGGGGTTTGACTATGGCTACACCTTC.

This clone was recorded once. The rearrangement joins TRBV18 to TRBJ1-1, with 7 bases that match TRBD1. The CDR3 is 16 amino acids. J gave up 3 bases and V 6 bases, and 13 bases lay outside the gene matches. Germline loops: CDR1 KGHSH, CDR2 LQKENI. CDR3 nucleotides: TGTGCCAGCTCTCGGCGGACAGGCTTGCCGGACACTGAAGCTTTCTTT. Its translation: CASSRRTGLPDTEAFF.

This clone is medium-sized within its sample. The chain uses TRBV19 and TRBJ2-7; 9 bases are shared with TRBD1. Per germline, CDR1 LNHDA and CDR2 SQIVND (reference sequence). The CDR3 length is 14 residues. V trimming: 5 bases; J trimming: 3 bases; junction bases outside the gene matches: 5. The CDR3 here is CASSPTGGFYEQYF. As DNA, the CDR3 is TGTGCCAGTAGTCCTACAGGGGGCTTCTACGAGCAGTACTTC.